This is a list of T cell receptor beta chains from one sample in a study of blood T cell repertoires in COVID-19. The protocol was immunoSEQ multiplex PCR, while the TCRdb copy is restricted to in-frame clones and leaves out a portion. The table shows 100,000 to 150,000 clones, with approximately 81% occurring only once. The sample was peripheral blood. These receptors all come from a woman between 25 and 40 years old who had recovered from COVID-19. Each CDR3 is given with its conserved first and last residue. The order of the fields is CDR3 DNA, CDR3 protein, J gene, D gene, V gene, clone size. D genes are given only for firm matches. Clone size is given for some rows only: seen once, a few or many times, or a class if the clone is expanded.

TGTGCCAGCAGCTTAGTCAGGGCCTACAATGAGCAGTTCTTC | CASSLVRAYNEQFF | TRBJ2-1 | . | TRBV7-8 | .
TGCGCCAGCAGCTTGGGTCTCAGGGAGACCCAGTACTTC | CASSLGLRETQYF | TRBJ2-5 | . | TRBV5-1 | .
TGTGCCAGCAGTTTATCTAGCGGGAGCTCCTACAATGAGCAGTTCTTC | CASSLSSGSSYNEQFF | TRBJ2-1 | TRBD2 | TRBV27 | .
TGTGCCAGCAGCTTATCGAGGGCCTTGGAGACCCAGTACTTC | CASSLSRALETQYF | TRBJ2-5 | . | TRBV11-2 | .
TGTGCCAGTAGTATCAGGGATGATACAGATACGCAGTATTTT | CASSIRDDTDTQYF | TRBJ2-3 | . | TRBV19 | once
TGTGCCAGCAGCTTGTTCGGCACAGACCTCTATGGCTACACCTTC | CASSLFGTDLYGYTF | TRBJ1-2 | . | TRBV5-4 | .
TGTGCCATCAAGAGGGGGACAACCAATTCACCCCTCCACTTT | CAIKRGTTNSPLHF | TRBJ1-6 | . | TRBV2 | .
TGTGCCACCAGTGACCTGAGCAGTAGCGGGCCAGATACGCAGTATTTT | CATSDLSSSGPDTQYF | TRBJ2-3 | TRBD2 | TRBV24-1 | .
TGTGCCAGCAGCTTAGTAGGCGGGCTTGGCACAGATACGCAGTATTTT | CASSLVGGLGTDTQYF | TRBJ2-3 | . | TRBV7-9 | .
TGTGCCAGCAGTTTAGCGGGAGGGCCAGGGGATACGCAGTATTTT | CASSLAGGPGDTQYF | TRBJ2-3 | TRBD2 | TRBV27 | .
TGTGCCAGTAGTATCCCAGGGAGGATTGGAGAGACCCAGTACTTC | CASSIPGRIGETQYF | TRBJ2-5 | . | TRBV19 | .
TGTGCCAGTAGTAAAGGTCTGGACAGGGGGCTCGATGGCTACACCTTC | CASSKGLDRGLDGYTF | TRBJ1-2 | TRBD1 | TRBV19 | .
TGTGCCAGCAGTCCGGACAGGGGGCAGGGCTACACCTTC | CASSPDRGQGYTF | TRBJ1-2 | TRBD1 | TRBV12-3/TRBV12-4 | .
TGTGCCAGCAGCCTACAGGAGGGGAGTTACACTGAAGCTTTCTTT | CASSLQEGSYTEAFF | TRBJ1-1 | . | TRBV13 | .
TGTGCCAGCAGCCTTTTCTCCTATGGCTACACCTTC | CASSLFSYGYTF | TRBJ1-2 | . | TRBV14 | .
TGTGCCAGCAGTTCGGGACAGGGGCGCTACAATGAGCAGTTCTTC | CASSSGQGRYNEQFF | TRBJ2-1 | TRBD1 | TRBV27 | .
TGCGCCAGCAGCTCGACAGGGTACGAGCAGTACTTC | CASSSTGYEQYF | TRBJ2-7 | TRBD1 | TRBV10-2 | .
TGTGCCAGCTCACCACCGGCCCGCGGGGGGGGTCAAGAGACCCAGTACTTC | CASSPPARGGGQETQYF | TRBJ2-5 | TRBD2 | TRBV18 | once
TGTGCCAGAGGTCCCCCCCGGAGGGGATTGAACACTGAAGCTTTCTTT | CARGPPRRGLNTEAFF | TRBJ1-1 | . | TRBV5-3 | .
TGTGCCAGCAGTTTTCCCGGAGATACGCAGTATTTT | CASSFPGDTQYF | TRBJ2-3 | . | TRBV27 | .
TGCGCCAGCAGCCCTCCCAGCGCGAACACCGGGGAGCTGTTTTTT | CASSPPSANTGELFF | TRBJ2-2 | . | TRBV5-1 | .
TGTGCCAGCAGCCCTCGGACTAGCGGATCCTACGAGCAGTACTTC | CASSPRTSGSYEQYF | TRBJ2-7 | TRBD2 | TRBV9 | .
TGTGCCAGCAGCTTGTACCGGGACAGGGGGCCGACTGAAGCTTTCTTT | CASSLYRDRGPTEAFF | TRBJ1-1 | . | TRBV12-1 | .
TGTGCCAGCAGCTTAGGGCCCGGGGGGCCTATCACAGATACGCAGTATTTT | CASSLGPGGPITDTQYF | TRBJ2-3 | . | TRBV5-6 | .
TGTGCCAGTACCCCCACCCAGACAGGGGTGTTGGGCTACACCTTC | CASTPTQTGVLGYTF | TRBJ1-2 | TRBD1 | TRBV19 | .
TGTGCCAGTAGTACTTCCGGGACAGGGGAGTTCTACAATGAGCAGTTCTTC | CASSTSGTGEFYNEQFF | TRBJ2-1 | TRBD1 | TRBV19 | few
TGCGCCAGCAGCCCCATGATGCGGGAGGACTCCTACGAGCAGTACTTC | CASSPMMREDSYEQYF | TRBJ2-7 | TRBD2 | TRBV4-1 | once
TGTGCCAGCAGCGTAGGCACTACTAATGGAAACACCATATATTTT | CASSVGTTNGNTIYF | TRBJ1-3 | . | TRBV9 | .
TGTGCCAGCAGCGTAGTAAGGGGAATAACAACCGGGGAGCTGTTTTTT | CASSVVRGITTGELFF | TRBJ2-2 | . | TRBV9 | .
TGCGCCAGCACCCCGCTTCCCACAGGGGCCCTTAATGAGCAGTTCTTC | CASTPLPTGALNEQFF | TRBJ2-1 | TRBD1 | TRBV5-1 | .
TGTGCCAGCACCGAACGGGTTCTAATCTACGAGCAGTACTTC | CASTERVLIYEQYF | TRBJ2-7 | . | TRBV6-5 | .
TGTGCCAGCAGCCAGAGGGAGTCCCAGTACTTC | CASSQRESQYF | TRBJ2-5 | . | TRBV12-3/TRBV12-4 | .
TGCGCCAGCAGCTTGGGTCCGGAGACCCAGTACTTC | CASSLGPETQYF | TRBJ2-5 | . | TRBV5-1 | .
TGTGCCAGCAGATCCCCTAAGACAGGAGAAGTGCCCCAGCATTTT | CASRSPKTGEVPQHF | TRBJ1-5 | . | TRBV6-5 | .
TGCGCCAGCAGCCCCGGGAGGGGCCTTACAGATACGCAGTATTTT | CASSPGRGLTDTQYF | TRBJ2-3 | TRBD2 | TRBV5-1 | .
TGTGCCAGCAGGGGTGCAGGGGCGATGGCAGGTGAGCAGTTCTTC | CASRGAGAMAGEQFF | TRBJ2-1 | . | TRBV5-6 | .
TGTGCCAGCAGCTTTCAGGGGTATCAGCCCCAGCATTTT | CASSFQGYQPQHF | TRBJ1-5 | . | TRBV5-6 | .